These 24 T cell receptor beta chains originate from one sample sequenced in a study of OX40 agonist ivuxolimab in advanced cancers. Assay: immunoSEQ multiplex PCR; the TCRdb copy retains only in-frame clones and omits some. The table includes about 83,000 clones, 70% to 85% detected once. This material consisted of CD4+ or CD8+ T cells sorted from blood, taken in a trial of the OX40 agonist ivuxolimab. These receptors were collected from an adult with an advanced solid tumor such as melanoma, head and neck, liver or kidney cancer.

The chain recombines TRBV5-1 with TRBJ1-4, with a tentative D call TRBD1 (6 bases). CDR1 is SGHRS and CDR2 is YFSETQ in the germline V gene. The CDR3 is 14 amino acids. With 4 bases removed from V and 4 bases from J, the gap between germline ends came to 11 bases. The CDR3 spells CASSVTGFNEKLFF. The DNA of the CDR3 is TGCGCCAGCAGCGTCACAGGGTTTAATGAAAAACTGTTTTTT.

Points on this clone: The junction departs from the called germline gene at one end, perhaps through a read error. The rearrangement links TRBV7-9 to TRBJ2-6, with D perhaps being TRBD1 or TRBD2 (8 bases each). CDR1 is SEHNR and CDR2 is FQNEAQ in the germline V gene (reference sequence). CDR3 length: 17 amino acids. CDR3 residues: CTSSLAGQAIGANVLTF. The CDR3 DNA sequence: TGTACCAGCAGCTTAGCGGGACAGGCAATCGGGGCCAACGTCCTGACTTTC.

This clone was seen once. The chain has TRBV14 and TRBJ1-2, with 7 bases matching TRBD1. The V and J ends lost 0 bases and 0 bases, in that order; junction bases with no gene match: 7. This CDR3 contains 17 residues. The germline CDR1 and CDR2 sequences are SGHDN and FVKESK. The CDR3 DNA is TGTGCCAGCAGCCAAGAAGGGACAGAGCTAGCTAACTATGGCTACACCTTC. Translation gives CASSQEGTELANYGYTF.

This clone was found a few times. The rearrangement uses TRBV11-2 and TRBJ1-3; D call uncertain. The CDR3 covers 14 residues. V lost 4 bases and J lost 0, with 7 bases in between. Per the germline V gene, CDR1 is SGHAT and CDR2 is FQNNGV. The CDR3 sequence is CASSYLTSGNTIYF. In DNA form, the CDR3 reads TGTGCCAGCAGCTATCTAACCTCTGGAAACACCATATATTTT.

This chain joins TRBV5-1 and TRBJ2-7, with D unclear. Trimming removed 0 bases from V and 0 bases from J, with 7 bases in between. Per the germline V gene, CDR1 is SGHRS and CDR2 is YFSETQ. The CDR3 is 14 residues long. This CDR3 reads CASSLATDSYEQYF. CDR3 sequence (DNA): TGCGCCAGCAGCTTGGCAACTGACTCCTACGAGCAGTACTTC.

This chain connects TRBV27 to TRBJ2-1; maybe TRBD2 (5 bases). Germline CDR1 is MNHEY and CDR2 is SMNVEV (reference sequence). Trimming removed 2 bases from V and 7 bases from J, with 9 bases in between. This CDR3 contains 13 residues. As DNA, the CDR3 is TGTGCCAGCAGTTTAGGACTCCGGAATGAGCAGTTCTTC. Protein product: CASSLGLRNEQFF.

The CDR3 DNA is TGTGCCAGCAGTTACGACAGGAGCCGCGTCCTGACTTTC. Amino acids: CASSYDRSRVLTF. The chain couples TRBV6-5 to TRBJ2-6, with D tentatively TRBD1 (6 bases). Germline V lookup: CDR1 MNHEY, CDR2 SVGAGI. The CDR3 covers 13 residues. V lost 2 bases and J 12 bases, leaving 11 bases between the germline ends.

V usage is TRBV29-1 and J usage is TRBJ1-2; 8 bases are a match to TRBD1. Germline V gene data show CDR1 as SQVTM and CDR2 as ANQGSEA. The V gene end was trimmed by 4 bases and the J gene end by 3 bases; junction bases not matched to a gene: 4. The CDR3 totals 13 residues. The CDR3 DNA is TGCAGCGTTGGCAGGGGGCGAGACTATGGCTACACCTTC. Residues: CSVGRGRDYGYTF.

This rearrangement joins TRBV18 to TRBJ2-5; TRBD1 or TRBD2 may be the D gene (6 bases each). Trimming stripped 0 bases from V and 5 bases from J, with 19 bases between. From germline, CDR1 is KGHSH and CDR2 LQKENI. This CDR3 has 17 amino acids. CDR3 nucleotide sequence: TGTGCCAGCTCACCACCGAATGGGGGGCGTCAGGAGGAGACCCAGTACTTC. As protein: CASSPPNGGRQEETQYF.

The chain recombines TRBV29-1 with TRBJ1-3; D is ambiguous. Germline CDR1 reads SQVTM; CDR2 reads ANQGSEA. The germline V and J ends were trimmed by 7 bases and 3 bases, with 7 bases remaining between them. This CDR3 is 11 amino acids long. CDR3 sequence reads: CSAVFGNTIYF. In nucleotides, the CDR3 is TGCAGCGCTGTCTTTGGAAACACCATATATTTT.

The V gene is TRBV11-2, the J gene TRBJ1-2; TRBD1 is a possible D gene (5 bases). This CDR3 comprises 12 residues. Trimming took off 4 bases at V and 8 bases at J, with 11 bases between the two ends. Looked up from germline, CDR1 is SGHAT and CDR2 is FQNNGV. The CDR3 is CASSYGGRGYTF. CDR3 coding DNA: TGTGCCAGCAGCTACGGGGGTCGGGGCTACACCTTC.

This chain joins TRBV5-4 and TRBJ2-5, with unresolved D. Trimming pared 0 bases from V and 5 bases from J, leaving 14 bases between. Germline lookup yields CDR1 SGHNT and CDR2 YYREEE (reference sequence). The CDR3 runs to 15 residues. The CDR3 spells CASSLEDRSGETQYF. The DNA for the CDR3 is TGTGCCAGCAGCTTGGAAGACCGAAGTGGGGAGACCCAGTACTTC.

The chain recombines TRBV27 with TRBJ2-1, with TRBD2 identical over 13 bases. The CDR3 runs to 15 residues. CDR1 is MNHEY, CDR2 SMNVEV, per germline (reference sequence). V was pared by 6 bases and J by 8 bases, with 7 bases of the junction left unmatched. This chain's CDR3 is CASSRTSGSLDEQFF. CDR3 DNA: TGTGCCAGCAGCAGGACTAGCGGGAGTTTGGATGAGCAGTTCTTC.

The CDR3 DNA sequence: TGTGCCAGCAGCCTCTTCGGGACAGCCACCGGGGAGCTGTTTTTT. As protein: CASSLFGTATGELFF. The V gene is TRBV5-8, the J gene TRBJ2-2; 7 bases match TRBD1. This CDR3 spans 15 amino acids. Germline CDR1 is SGHTS and CDR2 is YDEGEE. After removal of 4 bases from V and 4 bases from J, the junction contained 7 bases not matched to a gene.

This clone showed up just a few times. The J gene is TRBJ1-6, the V gene TRBV2; 10 nucleotides agree with TRBD1. The V and J ends lost 8 bases and 8 bases, in that order; junction bases with no gene match: 6. Germline CDR1 is SNHLY and CDR2 is FYNNEI. The CDR3 loop spans 14 amino acids. CDR3 sequence (DNA): TGTGCCAGCGGACAGGGGGTCCCCCATTCACCCCTCCACTTT. Translating it yields CASGQGVPHSPLHF.

The chain employs TRBV7-2 and TRBJ2-7; 11 bases map to TRBD2. The CDR3 is 16 amino acids. With 1 base clipped from V and 2 bases from J, the junction kept 4 bases outside the gene matches. Per the germline V gene, CDR1 is SGHTA and CDR2 is FQGNSA. CDR3 amino acids: CASSLVGTSGAYEQYF. CDR3 nucleotide sequence: TGTGCCAGCAGCTTAGTCGGGACTAGCGGAGCCTACGAGCAGTACTTC.

There are a few counts of this clone. The chain uses TRBV5-1 and TRBJ2-2; D not resolved. CDR3 size: 15 residues. The germline V gene encodes CDR1 SGHRS and CDR2 YFSETQ. Trimming removed 4 bases from V and 1 base from J, with 11 bases in between. CDR3 in amino acids: CASSLGQENTGELFF. The CDR3 nucleotides read TGCGCCAGCAGCCTAGGGCAGGAGAACACCGGGGAGCTGTTTTTT.

This chain connects TRBV18 to TRBJ1-2; possibly TRBD1 for D (5 bases). The germline CDR1 and CDR2 sequences are KGHSH and LQKENI. Trimming took 2 bases from V and 4 from J, leaving 8 bases between them. The CDR3 loop spans 13 amino acids. CDR3: CASSPGTSYGYTF. In DNA, the CDR3 is TGTGCCAGCTCACCAGGGACCTCCTATGGCTACACCTTC.

The rearrangement links TRBV25-1 to TRBJ2-6; D possibly uses TRBD1 or TRBD2 (5 bases each). CDR1 and CDR2 (germline): MGHDK, SYGVNS. This CDR3 spans 15 amino acids. V was pared by 1 base and J by 2 bases, with 6 bases between. DNA of the CDR3: TGTGCCAGCAGTGAATGGGGGACTGGGGCCAACGTCCTGACTTTC. Amino acids: CASSEWGTGANVLTF. The variable domain in full, with the rest retrieved from reference TRBV25-1 and TRBJ2-6, is EADIYQTPRYLVIGTGKKITLECSQTMGHDKMYWYQQDPGMELHLIHYSYGVNSTEKGDLSSESTVSRIRTEHFPLTLESARPSHTSQYLCASSEWGTGANVLTFGAGSRLTVL.

The chain uses TRBV9 and TRBJ1-2, with 8 bases fitting TRBD1. This CDR3 has 16 residues. Unmatched junction bases numbered 10, after V lost 3 bases and J lost 3 bases. Germline V gene lookup returns CDR1 SGDLS and CDR2 YYNGEE. CDR3 region: CASSETSRGPYYGYTF. CDR3 DNA sequence: TGTGCCAGCAGCGAGACCTCCAGGGGGCCCTACTATGGCTACACCTTC.

V and J are TRBV7-2 and TRBJ1-2; TRBD1 matches 8 bases. This CDR3 spans 15 amino acids. CDR1 and CDR2 from the germline V gene are SGHTA and FQGNSA. The trim removed 1 base at V and 5 bases at J, leaving 6 bases unmatched. The CDR3 coding sequence is TGTGCCAGCAGCTTAGGGACAGGGCCTGAGTATGGCTACACCTTC. Residues: CASSLGTGPEYGYTF.

The chain carries TRBV27 and TRBJ2-3, with TRBD2 matching over 10 bases. V was pared by 3 bases and J by 1 base, with 4 bases of the junction left unmatched. The germline V gene has CDR1 MNHEY and CDR2 SMNVEV (reference sequence). This CDR3 comprises 16 residues. The CDR3 here is CASSFSGRQGTDTQYF. Here the CDR3 DNA reads TGTGCCAGCAGTTTTAGCGGGAGGCAGGGCACAGATACGCAGTATTTT.

Notes on this clone: The identical CDR3 is also encoded by other nucleotide sequences in the sample. This chain links TRBV10-3 with TRBJ1-2, with unresolved D. V dropped 3 bases and J dropped 0 bases, with 5 bases sitting between them. This CDR3 has 13 amino acids. Germline V gene sequence: CDR1 ENHRY, CDR2 SYGVKD. This CDR3 reads CAISDQANYGYTF. DNA of the CDR3: TGTGCCATCAGTGACCAAGCTAACTATGGCTACACCTTC.

This clone has more than one count but fewer than ten. The chain recombines TRBV9 with TRBJ1-2; D perhaps matches TRBD1 (5 bases). Germline CDR1 reads SGDLS; CDR2 reads YYNGEE. Trimming removed 4 bases from V and 5 bases from J, with 18 bases in between. This CDR3 is built from 15 residues. The CDR3 protein is CASSPQVEGLYGYTF. The CDR3 DNA sequence: TGTGCCAGCAGCCCCCAAGTGGAGGGGCTATATGGCTACACCTTC.